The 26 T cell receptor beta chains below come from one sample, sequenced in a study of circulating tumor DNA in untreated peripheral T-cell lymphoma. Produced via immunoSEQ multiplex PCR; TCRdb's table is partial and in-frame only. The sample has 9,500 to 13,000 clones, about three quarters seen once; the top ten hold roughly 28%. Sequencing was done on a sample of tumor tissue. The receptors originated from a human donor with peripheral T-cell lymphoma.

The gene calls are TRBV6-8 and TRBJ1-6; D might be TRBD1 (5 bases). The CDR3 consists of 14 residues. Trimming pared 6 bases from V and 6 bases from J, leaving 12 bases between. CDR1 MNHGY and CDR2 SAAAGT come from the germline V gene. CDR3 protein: CASRGGIRNSPLHF. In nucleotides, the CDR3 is TGTGCCAGCAGGGGGGGGATACGTAATTCACCCCTCCACTTT.

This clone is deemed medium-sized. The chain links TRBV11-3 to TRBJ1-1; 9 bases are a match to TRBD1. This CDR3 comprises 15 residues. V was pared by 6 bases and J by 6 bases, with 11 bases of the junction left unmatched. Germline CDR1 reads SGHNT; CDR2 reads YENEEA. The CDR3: CASRPPRTGVPEAFF. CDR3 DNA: TGTGCCAGCAGACCGCCTCGGACAGGGGTGCCTGAAGCTTTCTTT.

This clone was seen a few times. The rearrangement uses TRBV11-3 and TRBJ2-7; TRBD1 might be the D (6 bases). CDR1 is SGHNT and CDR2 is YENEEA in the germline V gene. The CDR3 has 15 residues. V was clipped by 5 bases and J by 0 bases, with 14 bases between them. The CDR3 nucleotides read TGTGCCAGCAGCCCAACCGGACAGTACTCCTACGAGCAGTACTTC. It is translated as CASSPTGQYSYEQYF.

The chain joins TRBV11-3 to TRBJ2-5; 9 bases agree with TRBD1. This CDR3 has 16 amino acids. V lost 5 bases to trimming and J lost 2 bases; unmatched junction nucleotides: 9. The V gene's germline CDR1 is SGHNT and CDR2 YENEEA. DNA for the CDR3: TGTGCCAGCAGCGGGACCGGGACAGGGCCACAAGAGACCCAGTACTTC. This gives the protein CASSGTGTGPQETQYF.

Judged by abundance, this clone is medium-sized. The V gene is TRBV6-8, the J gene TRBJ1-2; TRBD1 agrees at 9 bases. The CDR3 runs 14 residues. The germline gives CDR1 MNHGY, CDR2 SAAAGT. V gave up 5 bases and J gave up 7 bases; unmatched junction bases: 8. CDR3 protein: CASSPQGAKSGYTF. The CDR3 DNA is TGTGCCAGCAGTCCACAGGGGGCGAAGAGTGGCTACACCTTC.

CDR3 protein: CASSPRDRNTDTQYF. As DNA, the CDR3 is TGTGCCAGCAGCCCTCGGGACAGGAACACAGATACGCAGTATTTT. The V and J genes are TRBV11-3 and TRBJ2-3; 8 bases align to TRBD1. Germline V CDR1 and CDR2: SGHNT, YENEEA. V shed 5 bases, J shed 2 bases, and the junction held 6 bases outside the gene matches. CDR3 length: 15 amino acids.

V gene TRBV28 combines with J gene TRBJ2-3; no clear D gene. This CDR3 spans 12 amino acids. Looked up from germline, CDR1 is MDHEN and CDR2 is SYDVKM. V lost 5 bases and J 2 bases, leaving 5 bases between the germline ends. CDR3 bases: TGTGCCAGCAGTCAATTCACAGATACGCAGTATTTT. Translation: CASSQFTDTQYF.

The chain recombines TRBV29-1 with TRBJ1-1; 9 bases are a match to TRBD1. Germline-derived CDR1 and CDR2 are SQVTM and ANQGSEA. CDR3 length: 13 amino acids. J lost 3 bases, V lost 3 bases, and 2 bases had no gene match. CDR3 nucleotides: TGCAGCGTTGATCGACAGGGGGACACTGAAGCTTTCTTT. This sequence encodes CSVDRQGDTEAFF.

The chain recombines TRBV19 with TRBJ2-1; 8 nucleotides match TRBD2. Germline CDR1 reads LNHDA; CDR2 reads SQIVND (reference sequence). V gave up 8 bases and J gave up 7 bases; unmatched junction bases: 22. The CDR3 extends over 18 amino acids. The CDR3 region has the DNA TGTGCCAGTGCCGGGCGGGGGGATCGGCAGGGATTACGGAATGAGCAGTTCTTC. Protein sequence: CASAGRGDRQGLRNEQFF. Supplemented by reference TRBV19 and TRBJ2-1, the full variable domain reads DGGITQSPKYLFRKEGQNVTLSCEQNLNHDAMYWYRQDPGQGLRLIYYSQIVNDFQKGDIAEGYSVSREKKESFPLTVTSAQKNPTAFYLCASAGRGDRQGLRNEQFFGPGTRLTVL.

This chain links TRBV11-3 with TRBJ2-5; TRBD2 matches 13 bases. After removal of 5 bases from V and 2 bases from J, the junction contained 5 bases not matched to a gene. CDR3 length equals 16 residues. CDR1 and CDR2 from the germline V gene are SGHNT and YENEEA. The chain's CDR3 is CASSHLLAGGQETQYF. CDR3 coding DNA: TGTGCCAGCAGCCACCTACTAGCGGGGGGGCAAGAGACCCAGTACTTC. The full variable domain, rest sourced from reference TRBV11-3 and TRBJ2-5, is EAGVVQSPRYKIIEKKQPVAFWCNPISGHNTLYWYLQNLGQGPELLIRYENEEAVDDSQLPKDRFSAERLKGVDSTLKIQPAELGDSAVYLCASSHLLAGGQETQYFGPGTRLLVL.

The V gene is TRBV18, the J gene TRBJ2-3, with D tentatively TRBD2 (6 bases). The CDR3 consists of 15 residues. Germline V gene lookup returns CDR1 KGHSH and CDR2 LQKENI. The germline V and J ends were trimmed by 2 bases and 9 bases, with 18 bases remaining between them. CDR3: CASSPSGISGKTQYF. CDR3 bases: TGTGCCAGCTCACCATCGGGAATTAGCGGAAAAACGCAGTATTTT.

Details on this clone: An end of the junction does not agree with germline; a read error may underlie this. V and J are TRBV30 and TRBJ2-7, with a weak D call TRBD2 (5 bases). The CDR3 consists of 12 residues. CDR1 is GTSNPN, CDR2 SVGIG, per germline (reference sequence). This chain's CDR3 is CAWSVPTTEQYF. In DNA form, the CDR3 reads TGTGCCTGGAGTGTACCGACTACCGAGCAGTAYTTC.

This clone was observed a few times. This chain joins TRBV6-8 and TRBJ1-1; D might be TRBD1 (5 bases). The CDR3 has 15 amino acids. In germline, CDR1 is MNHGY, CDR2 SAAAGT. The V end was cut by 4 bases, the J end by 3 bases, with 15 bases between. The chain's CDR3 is CASSSYVRGDTEAFF. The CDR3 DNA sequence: TGTGCCAGCAGTTCCTACGTAAGGGGAGACACTGAAGCTTTCTTT.

The CDR3 loop is CSVDGGGNIQYF. CDR3 bases: TGCAGCGTTGACGGCGGGGGCAACATTCAGTACTTC. This chain joins TRBV29-1 and TRBJ2-4; D is perhaps TRBD2 (7 bases). This CDR3 contains 12 residues. In germline, CDR1 is SQVTM, CDR2 ANQGSEA. V lost 3 bases, J lost 7 bases, and 10 bases lay in between.

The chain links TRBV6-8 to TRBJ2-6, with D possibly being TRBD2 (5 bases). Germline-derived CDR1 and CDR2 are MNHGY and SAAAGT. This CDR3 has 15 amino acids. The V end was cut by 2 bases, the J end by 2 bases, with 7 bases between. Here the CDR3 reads CASSYDGAGANVLTF. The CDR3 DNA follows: TGTGCCAGCAGTTACGACGGGGCTGGGGCCAACGTCCTGACTTTC.

This chain's CDR3 is CSGWEDGTEAFF. Here the CDR3 DNA reads TGCAGCGGGTGGGAGGATGGGACTGAAGCTTTCTTT. The chain joins TRBV29-1 to TRBJ1-1; no definite D call. V lost 7 bases to trimming and J lost 5 bases, with 14 bases between them. Germline CDR1 and CDR2: SQVTM and ANQGSEA. The length of the CDR3 is 12 residues.

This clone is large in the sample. CDR3 nucleotides: TGTGCCAGCAGCCCACCGACAGTCACAGATACGCAGTATTTT. It is translated as CASSPPTVTDTQYF. This chain connects TRBV11-3 to TRBJ2-3, with TRBD1 as a possible D gene (5 bases). Trimming left V 5 bases short and J 2 bases short, with 11 bases between. Germline-derived CDR1 and CDR2 are SGHNT and YENEEA. The CDR3 loop spans 14 amino acids.

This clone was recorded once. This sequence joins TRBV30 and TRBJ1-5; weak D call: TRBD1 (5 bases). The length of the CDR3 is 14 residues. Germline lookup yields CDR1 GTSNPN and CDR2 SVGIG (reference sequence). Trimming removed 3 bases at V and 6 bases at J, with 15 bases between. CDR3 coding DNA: TGTGCCTGGAGCCCCCGGGGGGGAATTCAGCCCCAGCATTTT. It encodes CAWSPRGGIQPQHF. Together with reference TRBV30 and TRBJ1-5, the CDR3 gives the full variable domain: SQTIHQWPATLVQPVGSPLSLECTVEGTSNPNLYWYRQAAGRGLQLLFYSVGIGQISSEVPQNLSASRPQDRQFILSSKKLLLSDSGFYLCAWSPRGGIQPQHFGDGTRLSIL.

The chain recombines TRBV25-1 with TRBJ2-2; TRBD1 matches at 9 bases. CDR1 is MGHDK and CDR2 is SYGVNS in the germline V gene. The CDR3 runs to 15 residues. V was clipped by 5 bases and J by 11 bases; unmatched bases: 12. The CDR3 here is CASSPDRGNTVELFF. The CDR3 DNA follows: TGTGCCAGCAGTCCCGACAGGGGGAACACCGTCGAGCTGTTTTTT. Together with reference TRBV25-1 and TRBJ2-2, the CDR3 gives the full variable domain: EADIYQTPRYLVIGTGKKITLECSQTMGHDKMYWYQQDPGMELHLIHYSYGVNSTEKGDLSSESTVSRIRTEHFPLTLESARPSHTSQYLCASSPDRGNTVELFFGEGSRLTVL.

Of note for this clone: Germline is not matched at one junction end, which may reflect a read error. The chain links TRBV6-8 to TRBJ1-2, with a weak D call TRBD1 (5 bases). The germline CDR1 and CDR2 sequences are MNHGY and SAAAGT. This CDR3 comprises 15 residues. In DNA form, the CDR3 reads TGTGCCATCAGTGTCTCTTCGGTTGGGGCCTATGGCTACACCTTC. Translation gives CAISVSSVGAYGYTF.

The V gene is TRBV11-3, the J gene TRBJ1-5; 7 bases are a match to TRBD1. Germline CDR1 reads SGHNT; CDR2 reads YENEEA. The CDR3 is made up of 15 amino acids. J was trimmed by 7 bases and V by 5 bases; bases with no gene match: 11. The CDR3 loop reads CASSRMTGSGQPQHF. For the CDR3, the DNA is TGTGCCAGCAGCCGGATGACAGGGAGCGGCCAGCCCCAGCATTTT. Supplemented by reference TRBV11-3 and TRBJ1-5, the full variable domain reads EAGVVQSPRYKIIEKKQPVAFWCNPISGHNTLYWYLQNLGQGPELLIRYENEEAVDDSQLPKDRFSAERLKGVDSTLKIQPAELGDSAVYLCASSRMTGSGQPQHFGDGTRLSIL.

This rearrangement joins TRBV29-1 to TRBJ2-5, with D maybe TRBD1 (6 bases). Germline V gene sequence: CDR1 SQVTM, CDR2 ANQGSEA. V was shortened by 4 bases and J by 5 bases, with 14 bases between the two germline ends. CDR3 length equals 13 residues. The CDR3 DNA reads TGCAGCGTTGGAGGGTGGGACACGGAGACCCAGTACTTC. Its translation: CSVGGWDTETQYF.

The CDR3 region has the DNA TGTGCCAGCAAGACTAGCGGGGGTCAAGAGACCCAGTACTTC. This encodes CASKTSGGQETQYF. This rearrangement joins TRBV9 to TRBJ2-5, with 12 positions matching TRBD2. This CDR3 has 14 amino acids. Germline CDR1 reads SGDLS; CDR2 reads YYNGEE. V was pared by 6 bases and J by 2 bases, with 2 bases of the junction left unmatched. Full variable domain (outside the CDR3, taken from reference TRBV9 and TRBJ2-5): DSGVTQTPKHLITATGQRVTLRCSPRSGDLSVYWYQQSLDQGLQFLIQYYNGEERAKGNILERFSAQQFPDLHSELNLSSLELGDSALYFCASKTSGGQETQYFGPGTRLLVL.

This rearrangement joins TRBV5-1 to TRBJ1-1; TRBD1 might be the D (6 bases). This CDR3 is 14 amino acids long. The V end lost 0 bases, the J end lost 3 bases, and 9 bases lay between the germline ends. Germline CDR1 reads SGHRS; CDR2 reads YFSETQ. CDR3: CASSLVGTYTEAFF. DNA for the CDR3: TGCGCCAGCAGCTTGGTCGGGACATACACTGAAGCTTTCTTT.

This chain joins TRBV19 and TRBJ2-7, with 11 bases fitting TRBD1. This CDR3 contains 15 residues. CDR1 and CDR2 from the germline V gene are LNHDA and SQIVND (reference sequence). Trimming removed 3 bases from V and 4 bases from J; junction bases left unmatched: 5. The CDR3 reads CASSMRGTGGYEQYF. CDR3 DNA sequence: TGTGCCAGTAGTATGCGGGGGACAGGGGGTTACGAGCAGTACTTC.

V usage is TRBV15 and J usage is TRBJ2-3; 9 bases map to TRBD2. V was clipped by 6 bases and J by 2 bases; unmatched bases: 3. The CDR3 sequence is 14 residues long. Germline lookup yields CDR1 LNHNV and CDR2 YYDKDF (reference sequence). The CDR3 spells CATRSGGPTDTQYF. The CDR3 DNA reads TGTGCCACCAGGAGCGGGGGGCCCACAGATACGCAGTATTTT. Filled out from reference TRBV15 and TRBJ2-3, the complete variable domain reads DAMVIQNPRYQVTQFGKPVTLSCSQTLNHNVMYWYQQKSSQAPKLLFHYYDKDFNNEADTPDNFQSRRPNTSFCFLDIRSPGLGDTAMYLCATRSGGPTDTQYFGPGTRLTVL.